This is a list of T cell receptor beta chains from one sample in a study of T cell responses to AZD1222 COVID-19 vaccine. The method was immunoSEQ multiplex PCR; TCRdb's version includes in-frame clones alone and lacks a portion of them. This table holds 150,000 or so clones, more than 90% found once. Sample: peripheral blood, taken on day 0 of AZD1222 vaccination. Every receptor here comes from an adult in good health. Both conserved end residues are part of each CDR3. A D gene is named only where the DNA matches it firmly. Clone size is shown for a subset of rows, as once, few, many or a class of expanded clone.

- TRBJ2-7 TRBV7-2 - TGTGCCAGCAGCTTCAGAGGCCGTAGCTCCTACGAGCAGTACTTC CASSFRGRSSYEQYF
- TRBJ2-7 TRBV18 TRBD1 TGTGCCAGCTCCGGGACAGGGGGGTACGAGCAGTACTTC CASSGTGGYEQYF
- TRBJ2-5 TRBV11-3 TRBD2 TGTGCCAGCAGCTTATTCTCACGTGGCGGGAGAGAGACCCAGTACTTC CASSLFSRGGRETQYF
- TRBJ2-1 TRBV11-3 - TGTGCCAGCAGCTTGGGCGTGAATGAGCAGTTCTTC CASSLGVNEQFF
once TRBJ2-5 TRBV13 TRBD1 TGTGCCAGCAGCTTAACAGGGGGCGGCGGGGAGACCCAGTACTTC CASSLTGGGGETQYF
- TRBJ2-1 TRBV5-4 - TGTGCCAGCAGCTTAACTCGGAATGAGCAGTTCTTC CASSLTRNEQFF
- TRBJ2-1 TRBV3-1/TRBV3-2 TRBD1 TGTGCCAGCAGCCGAGGGGGGGACAGGGTTTCGAATGAGCAGTTCTTC CASSRGGDRVSNEQFF
- TRBJ2-7 TRBV4-1 TRBD2 TGCGCCAGCAGCCAAGTGGGGACTACGTCCTACGAGCAGTACTTC CASSQVGTTSYEQYF
- TRBJ1-1 TRBV4-3 - TGCGCCAGCAGCCAAGAGGCAGCCCGAAACACTGAAGCTTTCTTT CASSQEAARNTEAFF
- TRBJ1-1 TRBV6-5 - TGTGCCAGCAGTTACTCAGAGAACACTGAAGCTTTCTTT CASSYSENTEAFF
- TRBJ2-3 TRBV9 TRBD1 TGTGCCAGCAGCGATGGACAGGGCGGGACAGATACGCAGTATTTT CASSDGQGGTDTQYF
few TRBJ2-7 TRBV6-6 - TGTGCCAGCAGGGGAATGTACGAGCAGTACTTC CASRGMYEQYF
- TRBJ2-4 TRBV7-9 - TGTGCCAGCAGCTTAGTGGAAAATTTTATAGCCAAAAACATTCAGTACTTC CASSLVENFIAKNIQYF
- TRBJ2-7 TRBV7-8 - TGTGCCAGCAGCTTAGTCCCTAGCTTAAGAGGCGAGCAGTACTTC CASSLVPSLRGEQYF
few TRBJ2-1 TRBV5-6 - TGTGCCAGCAGCTTGGTCTCATCCAATGAGCAGTTCTTC CASSLVSSNEQFF
- TRBJ1-1 TRBV29-1 TRBD1 TGCAGCGTCCTTCGACAGGGGGCTATAATGAACACTGAAGCTTTCTTT CSVLRQGAIMNTEAFF
- TRBJ1-1 TRBV4-1 - TGCGCCAGCAGCCAGGCCGGTATAGGGGGGGACACTGAAGCTTTCTTT CASSQAGIGGDTEAFF
- TRBJ1-4 TRBV27 TRBD1 TGTGCCAGCAGTTTATACAGGACAGGAGATGAAAAACTGTTTTTT CASSLYRTGDEKLFF
- TRBJ2-2 TRBV7-2 - TGTGCCAGCAGCACCGGACGAGAAAGGGGAAGAAAGCTGTTTTTT CASSTGRERGRKLFF
- TRBJ2-1 TRBV7-7 TRBD2 TGTGCTAGCAGCTTAGACCCCGGGACTAGCGGTACCTACAATGAGCAGTTCTTC CASSLDPGTSGTYNEQFF
once TRBJ1-2 TRBV29-1 - TGCAGCGGACTGAGCCAGGGTAGTGGCTACACCTTC CSGLSQGSGYTF
- TRBJ1-1 TRBV7-9 - TGTGCCAGCAGCCCCCTCCGGGGAGACACTGAAGCTTTCTTT CASSPLRGDTEAFF
- TRBJ1-4 TRBV4-1 - TGCGCCAGCAGCCAAGAGGGCAGTTTTAATGAAAAACTGTTTTTT CASSQEGSFNEKLFF
- TRBJ2-3 TRBV7-8 TRBD2 TGTGCCAGCAGCCCCCTAGCGGGTAGCACAGATACGCAGTATTTT CASSPLAGSTDTQYF
- TRBJ2-3 TRBV5-1 TRBD2 TGCGCCAGCAGCTTGGAAATAGCGGGGGCCTCTGGCACAGATACGCAGTATTTT CASSLEIAGASGTDTQYF
- TRBJ2-1 TRBV5-6 - TGTGCCAGCAGCTTGCCCGGACACAGCTCGGGGTACAATGAGCAGTTCTTC CASSLPGHSSGYNEQFF
- TRBJ1-5 TRBV6-2/TRBV6-3 - TGTGCCAGCAGTTACTCGACCGTTTCCGGGTCAGGCAATCAGCCCCAGCATTTT CASSYSTVSGSGNQPQHF
- TRBJ2-1 TRBV11-2 TRBD1 TGTGCCAGCAGCCGGGGACAGAACAATGAGCAGTTCTTC CASSRGQNNEQFF
- TRBJ1-5 TRBV28 TRBD1 TGTGCCAGCCTGGGTGGAGGGACAGGGACGTTTCGGAGCAATCAGCCCCAGCATTTT CASLGGGTGTFRSNQPQHF
- TRBJ2-7 TRBV11-2 TRBD2 TGTGCCAGCAGCTTCCGGACTAGCGGGAGCGAGCAGTACTTC CASSFRTSGSEQYF
once TRBJ1-1 TRBV7-2 - TGTGCCAGCAGCTTCCCTAGGACGGGGGCTTTCTTT CASSFPRTGAFF
- TRBJ2-1 TRBV9 - TGTGCCAGCAGCGTGGGGACGGTGCTCTTGGGTGAGCAGTTCTTC CASSVGTVLLGEQFF
- TRBJ1-1 TRBV6-5 - TGTGCCAGCAGTCCCCGTCAGGTGAACACTGAAGCTTTCTTT CASSPRQVNTEAFF
- TRBJ2-5 TRBV28 - TGTGCCAGCAGATCGCCCACGGGTCGCGTACGCTGGGAGACCCAGTACTTC CASRSPTGRVRWETQYF
- TRBJ1-3 TRBV6-4 - TGTGCCAGCGCGACTTCGATGGGAAACACCATATATTTT CASATSMGNTIYF
- TRBJ2-1 TRBV29-1 - TGCACCGGAGCTGGGGGAGGTAATGAGCAGTTCTTC CTGAGGGNEQFF
- TRBJ1-2 TRBV15 TRBD1 TGTGCCACCAGCAGAGGGGACAGGGGTGTTTATGGCTACACCTTC CATSRGDRGVYGYTF
once TRBJ1-1 TRBV19 - TGTGCCAGTGGTTGGGACTCGAACACTGAAGCTTTCTTT CASGWDSNTEAFF
- TRBJ2-7 TRBV30 TRBD2 TGTGCCTGGAGTGGGGGGGGAAGGTACGAGCAGTACTTC CAWSGGGRYEQYF
- TRBJ1-1 TRBV7-3 - TGTGCCAGCAATAGTGGGGGGGCCACTGAAGCTTTCTTT CASNSGGATEAFF
- TRBJ1-5 TRBV5-1 TRBD1 TGCGCCAGCAGCTTGGGGGGACAGGACGATCAGCCCCAGCATTTT CASSLGGQDDQPQHF
- TRBJ1-4 TRBV9 - TGTGCCAGCAGCGCGTCACCGGGACGGAATGAAAAACTGTTTTTT CASSASPGRNEKLFF
few TRBJ1-2 TRBV5-1 TRBD1 TGCGCCAGCAGCCCGGACCCAGGGGGCACCTATGGCTACACCTTC CASSPDPGGTYGYTF
- TRBJ2-7 TRBV5-1 TRBD2 TGCGCCAGCAGCTTAAGAGCGGGACCGTCCTACGAGCAGTACTTC CASSLRAGPSYEQYF
- TRBJ1-6 TRBV11-3 TRBD1 TGTGCCAGCAGCCCCCGAGGACAGGGACGTTGGATTTCACCCCTCCACTTT CASSPRGQGRWISPLHF
- TRBJ2-5 TRBV2 - TGTGCCAGCTGGAGGGGGCCGGGGGAGACCCAGTACTTC CASWRGPGETQYF
- TRBJ1-2 TRBV5-1 - TGCGCCAGCAGCGCGGACGAGGGTAACTATGGCTACACCTTC CASSADEGNYGYTF
once TRBJ1-1 TRBV7-3 - TGTGCCAGCCTGACCGCGCCTAGGAACACTGAAGCTTTCTTT CASLTAPRNTEAFF
- TRBJ1-4 TRBV10-1 - TGCGCCAGCATTCCCTCACCCGTAGCAGCGTATGAAAAACTGTTTTTT CASIPSPVAAYEKLFF
- TRBJ1-4 TRBV5-4 TRBD1 TGTGCCAGCAGCTTGGGCAGGGGGCAAAGTATTGAAAAACTGTTTTTT CASSLGRGQSIEKLFF